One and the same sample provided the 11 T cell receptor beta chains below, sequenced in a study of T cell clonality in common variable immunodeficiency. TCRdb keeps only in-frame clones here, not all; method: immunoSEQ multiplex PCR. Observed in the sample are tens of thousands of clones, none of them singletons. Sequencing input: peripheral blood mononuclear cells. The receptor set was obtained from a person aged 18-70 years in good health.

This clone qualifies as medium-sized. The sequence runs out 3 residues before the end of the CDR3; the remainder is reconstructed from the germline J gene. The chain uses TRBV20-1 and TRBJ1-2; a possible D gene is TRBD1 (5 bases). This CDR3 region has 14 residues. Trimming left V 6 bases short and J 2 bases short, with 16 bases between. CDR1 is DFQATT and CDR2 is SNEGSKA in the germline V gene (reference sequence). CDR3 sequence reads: CSAQDTETNYGYTF. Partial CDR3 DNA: TGCAGTGCCCAGGACACCGAGACAAACTATGGC.

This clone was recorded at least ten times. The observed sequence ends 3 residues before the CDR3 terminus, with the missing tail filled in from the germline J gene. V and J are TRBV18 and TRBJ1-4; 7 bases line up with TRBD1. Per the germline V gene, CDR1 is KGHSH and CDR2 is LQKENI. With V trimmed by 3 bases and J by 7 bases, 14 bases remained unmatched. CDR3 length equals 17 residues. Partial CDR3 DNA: TGTGCCAGCTCACCCGACCTCGGCGCAGGGGGAAGTGAAAAA. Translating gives CASSPDLGAGGSEK. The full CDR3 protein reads CASSPDLGAGGSEKLFF. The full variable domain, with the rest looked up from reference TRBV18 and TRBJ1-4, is NAGVMQNPRHLVRRRGQEARLRCSPMKGHSHVYWYRQLPEEGLKFMVYLQKENIIDESGMPKERFSAEFPKEGPSILRIQQVVRGDSAAYFCASSPDLGAGGSEKLFFGSGTQLSVL.

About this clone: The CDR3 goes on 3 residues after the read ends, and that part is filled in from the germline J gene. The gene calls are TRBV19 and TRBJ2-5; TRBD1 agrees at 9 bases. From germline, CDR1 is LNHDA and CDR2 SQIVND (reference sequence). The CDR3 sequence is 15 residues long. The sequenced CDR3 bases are TGTGGCGGTAGTCTACCCGGACAGGGGTGGGAGACC. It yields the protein CGGSLPGQGWET. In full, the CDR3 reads CGGSLPGQGWETQYF.

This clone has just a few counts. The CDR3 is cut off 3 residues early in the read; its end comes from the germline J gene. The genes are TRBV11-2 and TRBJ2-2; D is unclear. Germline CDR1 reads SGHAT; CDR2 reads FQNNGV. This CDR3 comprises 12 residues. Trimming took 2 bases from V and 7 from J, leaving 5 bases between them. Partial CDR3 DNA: TGTGCCAGCAGCTTAAACGGCGGGGAG. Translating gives CASSLNGGE. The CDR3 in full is CASSLNGGELFF.

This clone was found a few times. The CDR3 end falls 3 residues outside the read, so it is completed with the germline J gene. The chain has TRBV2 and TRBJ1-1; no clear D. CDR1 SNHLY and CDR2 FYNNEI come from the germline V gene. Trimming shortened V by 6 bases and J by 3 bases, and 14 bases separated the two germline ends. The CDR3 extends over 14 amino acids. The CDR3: CASSSLRGDTEAFF. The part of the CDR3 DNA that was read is TGTGCCAGCAGCTCCCTTCGGGGTGACACTGAA.

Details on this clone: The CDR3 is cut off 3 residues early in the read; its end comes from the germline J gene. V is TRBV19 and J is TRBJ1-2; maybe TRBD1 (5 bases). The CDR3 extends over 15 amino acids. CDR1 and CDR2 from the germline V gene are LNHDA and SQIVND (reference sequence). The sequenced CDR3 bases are TGTGCCAGCCCTTCAAGGGGAGAGTTTTTGGGCGAC. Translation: CASPSRGEFLGD. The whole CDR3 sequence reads CASPSRGEFLGDYTF.

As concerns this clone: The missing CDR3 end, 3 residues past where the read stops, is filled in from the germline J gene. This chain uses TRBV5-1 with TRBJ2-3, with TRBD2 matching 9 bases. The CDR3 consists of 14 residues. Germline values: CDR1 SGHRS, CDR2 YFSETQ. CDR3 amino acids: CASKGAGGIETQYF. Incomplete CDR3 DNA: TGCGCCAGCAAGGGAGCGGGAGGTATAGAGACG.

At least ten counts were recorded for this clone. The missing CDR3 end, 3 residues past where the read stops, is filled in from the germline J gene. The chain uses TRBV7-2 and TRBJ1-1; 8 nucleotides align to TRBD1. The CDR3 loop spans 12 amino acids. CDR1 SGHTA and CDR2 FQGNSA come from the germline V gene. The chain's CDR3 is CASSQRTGYAFF. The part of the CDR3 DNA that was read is TGTGCCAGCAGCCAAAGGACAGGGTAT.

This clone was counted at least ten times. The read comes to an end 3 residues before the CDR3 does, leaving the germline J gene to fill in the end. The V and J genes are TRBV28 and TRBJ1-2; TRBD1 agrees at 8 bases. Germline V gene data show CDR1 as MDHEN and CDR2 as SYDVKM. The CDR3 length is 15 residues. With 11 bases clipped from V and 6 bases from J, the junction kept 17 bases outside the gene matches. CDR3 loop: CAVREPQGAGDGYTF. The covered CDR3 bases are TGTGCCGTCAGAGAACCGCAGGGGGCGGGGGATGGC.

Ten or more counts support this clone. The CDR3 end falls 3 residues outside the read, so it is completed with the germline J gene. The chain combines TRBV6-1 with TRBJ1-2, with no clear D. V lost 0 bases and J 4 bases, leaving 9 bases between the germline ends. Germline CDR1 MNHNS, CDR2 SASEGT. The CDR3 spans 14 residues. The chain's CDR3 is CASSEAPGLYGYTF. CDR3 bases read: TGTGCCAGCAGTGAAGCGCCAGGCCTCTATGGC.

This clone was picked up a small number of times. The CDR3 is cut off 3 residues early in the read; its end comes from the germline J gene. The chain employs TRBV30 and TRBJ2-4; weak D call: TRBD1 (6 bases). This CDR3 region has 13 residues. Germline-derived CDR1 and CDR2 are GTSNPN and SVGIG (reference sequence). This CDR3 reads CAWQGRANYGQYF. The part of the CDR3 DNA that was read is TGTGCCTGGCAGGGGAGAGCTAACTATGGT. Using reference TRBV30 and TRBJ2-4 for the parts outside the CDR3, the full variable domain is SQTIHQWPATLVQPVGSPLSLECTVEGTSNPNLYWYRQAAGRGLQLLFYSVGIGQISSEVPQNLSASRPQDRQFILSSKKLLLSDSGFYLCAWQGRANYGQYFGAGTRLSVL.